Shown below are 32 T cell receptor beta chains from a single sample sequenced in a study of cytomegalovirus exposure and HLA in healthy donors. 13 Jbeta primers and 60 Vbeta primers were used for the PCR. Profiled with immunoSEQ multiplex PCR; TCRdb holds only in-frame clones, not every one. Here the sample spans some 210,000 clones, approximately 80% being singletons. Sequencing was done on a sample of PBMCs. The receptors shown here come from a woman aged 45 to 65 in good health and CMV-seropositive.

The chain recombines TRBV30 with TRBJ2-6; TRBD1 might be the D (7 bases). Looked up from germline, CDR1 is GTSNPN and CDR2 is SVGIG (reference sequence). The CDR3 loop spans 17 amino acids. V was clipped by 3 bases and J by 1 base, with 16 bases between them. The CDR3 coding sequence is TGTGCCTGGAGGGGGAGGCAGGGGGGATCTGGGGCCAACGTCCTGACTTTC. Protein product: CAWRGRQGGSGANVLTF.

This clone occurred once. The chain couples TRBV12-5 to TRBJ1-5, with 10 bases aligning to TRBD1. Germline V gene lookup returns CDR1 LGHNT and CDR2 FRNRAP. The CDR3 consists of 15 residues. The V gene end was trimmed by 1 base and the J gene end by 6 bases; junction bases not matched to a gene: 3. This CDR3 reads CASGLETGGGQPQHF. CDR3 coding DNA: TGTGCTAGTGGTTTGGAGACAGGGGGCGGTCAGCCCCAGCATTTT.

The V call is TRBV18, the J call TRBJ1-1; D perhaps matches TRBD1 (6 bases). Germline assignment: CDR1 KGHSH and CDR2 LQKENI. V lost 2 bases and J lost 1, with 11 bases in between. The CDR3 runs to 15 residues. CDR3 amino acids: CASSPKTTGNTEAFF. DNA for the CDR3: TGTGCCAGCTCACCAAAGACGACAGGGAACACTGAAGCTTTCTTT.

This clone was detected only once. The chain carries TRBV7-9 and TRBJ1-4; D remains unclear. The CDR3 extends over 13 amino acids. CDR1 is SEHNR and CDR2 is FQNEAQ in the germline V gene (reference sequence). Trimming shortened V by 4 bases and J by 4 bases, and 7 bases separated the two germline ends. In DNA, the CDR3 is TGTGCCAGCAGCTCCGGGTTTAATGAAAAACTGTTTTTT. Amino acid sequence: CASSSGFNEKLFF.

The CDR3 DNA reads as TGTGCCAGCAGCGTACTCGGGACAGGGTATGACGAGCAGTACTTC. Residues: CASSVLGTGYDEQYF. The rearrangement links TRBV9 to TRBJ2-7; 9 bases match TRBD1. The germline CDR1 and CDR2 sequences are SGDLS and YYNGEE. The CDR3 has 15 amino acids. Losses at the gene ends were 1 base for V and 5 bases for J; bases not matched to a gene: 7.

This chain links TRBV7-9 with TRBJ2-3; 11 bases fit TRBD2. CDR1 is SEHNR, CDR2 FQNEAQ, per germline (reference sequence). V was pared by 5 bases and J by 0 bases, with 4 bases of the junction left unmatched. The CDR3 consists of 16 residues. The DNA of the CDR3 is TGTGCCAGCAGCCCTAGCGGGGGGTTAAGCACAGATACGCAGTATTTT. Translated: CASSPSGGLSTDTQYF. The full variable domain, completed using reference TRBV7-9 and TRBJ2-3, is DTGVSQNPRHKITKRGQNVTFRCDPISEHNRLYWYRQTLGQGPEFLTYFQNEAQLEKSRLLSDRFSAERPKGSFSTLEIQRTEQGDSAMYLCASSPSGGLSTDTQYFGPGTRLTVL.

The chain has TRBV6-4 and TRBJ1-2; 7 bases map to TRBD1. The length of the CDR3 is 15 residues. Losses at the gene ends were 0 bases for V and 8 bases for J; bases not matched to a gene: 9. In germline, CDR1 is MRHNA, CDR2 SNTAGT. The CDR3 DNA follows: TGTGCCAGCAGTGACTCTTGGCAGGGGGACGGAGGCTACACCTTC. It is translated as CASSDSWQGDGGYTF.

The rearrangement links TRBV6-5 to TRBJ1-2, with D maybe TRBD1 (5 bases). V lost 2 bases to trimming and J lost 8 bases, with 15 bases between them. Germline V gene sequence: CDR1 MNHEY, CDR2 SVGAGI. CDR3 length equals 14 residues. The CDR3 region is CASSYADGARGYTF. CDR3 nucleotides: TGTGCCAGCAGTTACGCGGATGGGGCTAGGGGCTACACCTTC.

This chain joins TRBV5-4 and TRBJ2-5; the D is unclear. Germline CDR1 reads SGHNT; CDR2 reads YYREEE (reference sequence). The CDR3 covers 14 residues. Trimming pared 0 bases from V and 2 bases from J, leaving 8 bases between. The CDR3 is CASSLEQSQETQYF. The CDR3 DNA reads as TGTGCCAGCAGCTTGGAACAGTCACAAGAGACCCAGTACTTC.

The chain couples TRBV6-1 to TRBJ1-3, with D hard to call. Trimming shortened V by 0 bases and J by 8 bases, and 23 bases separated the two germline ends. CDR3 size: 18 residues. Germline CDR1 MNHNS, CDR2 SASEGT. This CDR3 is CASSEARGFGENRHTIYF. In DNA form, the CDR3 reads TGTGCCAGCAGTGAAGCGCGAGGTTTCGGGGAAAATCGGCACACCATATATTTT.

The chain is built from TRBV7-3 and TRBJ1-1; D gene unclear. Germline V gene lookup returns CDR1 SGHTA and CDR2 FQGTGA. Trimming shortened V by 2 bases and J by 1 base, and 5 bases separated the two germline ends. The CDR3 is 13 amino acids. CDR3 in amino acids: CASSLGRNTEAFF. CDR3 sequence (DNA): TGTGCCAGCAGCTTAGGCAGGAACACTGAAGCTTTCTTT.

The V call is TRBV7-2, the J call TRBJ2-6, with D uncertain. Trimming pared 5 bases from V and 0 bases from J, leaving 5 bases between. The V gene's germline CDR1 is SGHTA and CDR2 FQGNSA. The CDR3 extends over 14 amino acids. The CDR3 DNA sequence: TGTGCCAGCAGCCTGAGCTCTGGGGCCAACGTCCTGACTTTC. This encodes CASSLSSGANVLTF.

This chain links TRBV27 with TRBJ1-2; 7 bases fit TRBD1. Trimming removed 3 bases from V and 4 bases from J; junction bases left unmatched: 8. There are 15 residues in the CDR3. The V gene's germline CDR1 is MNHEY and CDR2 SMNVEV (reference sequence). CDR3 loop: CASSFRTGGRYGYTF. CDR3 nucleotides: TGTGCCAGCAGTTTTAGGACAGGCGGGCGCTATGGCTACACCTTC.

This clone has only a few counts. CDR3 loop: CASSPLRRNSGNTIYF. As DNA, the CDR3 is TGTGCCAGCTCACCACTAAGGCGGAACTCTGGAAACACCATATATTTT. V is TRBV18 and J is TRBJ1-3, with D hard to call. Trimming cost V 1 base and J 0 bases, with 10 bases left between them. The CDR3 spans 16 residues. Per the germline V gene, CDR1 is KGHSH and CDR2 is LQKENI.

The chain uses TRBV4-1 and TRBJ1-1; weak D call: TRBD1 (6 bases). Germline CDR1 reads MGHRA; CDR2 reads YSYEKL. V was trimmed by 4 bases and J by 1 base, leaving 10 bases between them. The CDR3 has 14 amino acids. As DNA, the CDR3 is TGCGCCAGCAGCCGTGGCAGGGGGAACACTGAAGCTTTCTTT. This codes for CASSRGRGNTEAFF.

The rearrangement joins TRBV5-5 to TRBJ2-7, with D perhaps TRBD2 (5 bases). The CDR3 sequence is 11 residues long. Germline CDR1 reads SGHKS; CDR2 reads YYEKEE (reference sequence). Trimming cost V 1 base and J 13 bases, with 12 bases left between them. In DNA, the CDR3 is TGTGCCAGCAGCTTGACAGCGGAGGTATACTTC. It specifies CASSLTAEVYF.

Comment on this clone: Other DNA sequences of this sample code for an identical CDR3. The chain carries TRBV18 and TRBJ1-1; D not resolved. Looked up from germline, CDR1 is KGHSH and CDR2 is LQKENI. The CDR3 totals 16 residues. The V end was cut by 6 bases, the J end by 4 bases, with 21 bases between. The CDR3 DNA reads TGTGCCAGCTCCCCCCTCTCGAGGGCGCAAGCCACTGAAGCTTTCTTT. It codes for CASSPLSRAQATEAFF.

V and J are TRBV9 and TRBJ2-7, with D possibly TRBD1 on 6 matching bases. Germline CDR1 SGDLS, CDR2 YYNGEE. Deletions cut 0 bases from V and 6 bases from J, with 10 bases between. This CDR3 has 13 amino acids. The CDR3 here is CASSVDTGREQYF. As DNA, the CDR3 is TGTGCCAGCAGCGTAGACACAGGGCGCGAGCAGTACTTC.

The chain links TRBV14 to TRBJ1-1, with D possibly matching TRBD1 (5 bases). Germline assignment: CDR1 SGHDN and CDR2 FVKESK. The CDR3 has 15 residues. Trimming left V 0 bases short and J 1 base short, with 9 bases between. The CDR3 sequence: CASSQDYGQNTEAFF. The CDR3 bases are TGTGCCAGCAGCCAAGATTACGGACAGAACACTGAAGCTTTCTTT.

The rearrangement links TRBV4-1 to TRBJ1-1; D unresolved. Deletions cut 1 base from V and 0 bases from J, with 6 bases between. In germline, CDR1 is MGHRA, CDR2 YSYEKL. This CDR3 spans 14 amino acids. In DNA form, the CDR3 reads TGCGCCAGCAGCCAAGCGGGGTTGAACACTGAAGCTTTCTTT. Its translation: CASSQAGLNTEAFF.

This clone was seen more than once but under ten times. The chain has TRBV6-4 and TRBJ2-3, with D maybe TRBD2 (6 bases). Trimming removed 3 bases from V and 3 bases from J, with 19 bases in between. Germline CDR1 MRHNA, CDR2 SNTAGT. The CDR3 is 17 residues long. CDR3 region: CASSEVPGTLRTDTQYF. The DNA of the CDR3 is TGTGCCAGCAGTGAAGTCCCCGGGACTCTGAGGACAGATACGCAGTATTTT.

The chain employs TRBV7-2 and TRBJ1-2; 9 bases line up with TRBD1. Per the germline V gene, CDR1 is SGHTA and CDR2 is FQGNSA. The ends lost 5 bases at V and 8 bases at J; junction bases unmatched: 12. The CDR3 sequence is 15 residues long. This CDR3 is CASSGGTGYAEGYTF. CDR3 DNA sequence: TGTGCCAGCAGCGGCGGGACAGGGTATGCGGAGGGCTACACCTTC.

The chain joins TRBV19 to TRBJ2-3; tentatively, D is TRBD2 (6 bases). The CDR3 covers 14 residues. CDR1 is LNHDA and CDR2 is SQIVND in the germline V gene (reference sequence). Trimming shortened V by 5 bases and J by 5 bases, and 14 bases separated the two germline ends. The CDR3 reads CASSFSSREDTQYF. The CDR3 DNA reads as TGTGCCAGTAGTTTCTCCTCGCGGGAAGATACGCAGTATTTT.

The V and J genes are TRBV7-8 and TRBJ2-7; TRBD1 matches 7 bases. Germline CDR1 is SGHVS and CDR2 is FQNEAQ. Trimming cost V 5 bases and J 5 bases; bases outside gene matches: 6. The CDR3 length is 13 residues. CDR3 nucleotide sequence: TGTGCCAGCAGCACCGACAGGGTACACGAGCAGTACTTC. Protein: CASSTDRVHEQYF. The full variable domain, completed using reference TRBV7-8 and TRBJ2-7, is GAGVSQSPRYKVAKRGQDVALRCDPISGHVSLFWYQQALGQGPEFLTYFQNEAQLDKSGLPSDRFFAERPEGSVSTLKIQRTQQEDSAVYLCASSTDRVHEQYFGPGTRLTVT.

The chain recombines TRBV7-6 with TRBJ1-1; D is undetermined. The germline V and J ends were trimmed by 1 base and 6 bases, with 12 bases remaining between them. Germline CDR1 is SGHVS and CDR2 is FNYEAQ. The CDR3 covers 14 residues. The CDR3 loop reads CASSLGQGGSEAFF. For the CDR3, the DNA is TGTGCCAGCAGCTTAGGACAAGGCGGGTCTGAAGCTTTCTTT.

The CDR3 DNA sequence: TGTGCCAGCAGCGCCTTGACAGGGGCCAGGGTCGAGCAGTACTTC. Translating it yields CASSALTGARVEQYF. This chain joins TRBV14 and TRBJ2-7; 8 bases are shared with TRBD1. CDR1 is SGHDN, CDR2 FVKESK, per germline. J lost 6 bases, V lost 5 bases, and 12 bases had no gene match. The CDR3 contains 15 residues.

The chain links TRBV7-6 to TRBJ2-3; D not resolved. The CDR3 totals 13 residues. V was shortened by 5 bases and J by 6 bases, with 12 bases between the two germline ends. Germline V gene lookup returns CDR1 SGHVS and CDR2 FNYEAQ. CDR3 sequence reads: CASSRGRADTQYF. CDR3 nucleotide sequence: TGTGCCAGCAGCAGAGGTCGAGCGGATACGCAGTATTTT.

This clone was seen once. The V and J genes are TRBV28 and TRBJ2-3; 8 nucleotides align to TRBD1. From germline, CDR1 is MDHEN and CDR2 SYDVKM. This CDR3 has 13 residues. Trimming at V came to 3 bases and at J to 9 bases, leaving 5 bases not matched to a gene. In DNA, the CDR3 is TGTGCCAGCAGTTTGAGGACAGGGCAAACGCAGTATTTT. Translation: CASSLRTGQTQYF.

This chain joins TRBV7-6 and TRBJ1-1; D ambiguous. V was pared by 5 bases and J by 4 bases, with 14 bases between. The germline V gene has CDR1 SGHVS and CDR2 FNYEAQ. This CDR3 is built from 14 residues. The CDR3 sequence: CASSPRGEGTEAFF. For the CDR3, the DNA is TGTGCCAGCAGCCCACGCGGGGAGGGCACTGAAGCTTTCTTT. Variable domain in full (rest from reference TRBV7-6 and TRBJ1-1): GAGVSQSPRYKVTKRGQDVALRCDPISGHVSLYWYRQALGQGPEFLTYFNYEAQQDKSGLPNDRFSAERPEGSISTLTIQRTEQRDSAMYRCASSPRGEGTEAFFGQGTRLTVV.

The chain links TRBV5-1 to TRBJ2-5; D gene ambiguous. This CDR3 region has 14 residues. Germline-derived CDR1 and CDR2 are SGHRS and YFSETQ. The V end was cut by 5 bases, the J end by 0 bases, with 11 bases between. CDR3 nucleotides: TGCGCCAGCAGTAAGACATTGGACCAAGAGACCCAGTACTTC. Amino acids: CASSKTLDQETQYF.

This sequence joins TRBV9 and TRBJ1-1, with 11 bases identical to TRBD1. Unmatched junction bases numbered 14, after V lost 4 bases and J lost 12 bases. The V gene's germline CDR1 is SGDLS and CDR2 YYNGEE. This CDR3 contains 15 residues. Here the CDR3 reads CASSLSGTGGAQTFF. The DNA for the CDR3 is TGTGCCAGCAGCTTATCCGGGACAGGGGGAGCCCAGACTTTCTTT.

This chain uses TRBV1 with TRBJ2-1; TRBD2, the table's D call, lacks a check against the DNA. TRBV1 is deemed a pseudogene. CDR3 length: 17 residues. The CDR3 is CTSSHPLGRRKVNEQFF. CDR3 DNA sequence: TGCACCAGCAGCCACCCCCTGGGTAGGAGGAAAGTCAATGAGCAGTTCTTC.